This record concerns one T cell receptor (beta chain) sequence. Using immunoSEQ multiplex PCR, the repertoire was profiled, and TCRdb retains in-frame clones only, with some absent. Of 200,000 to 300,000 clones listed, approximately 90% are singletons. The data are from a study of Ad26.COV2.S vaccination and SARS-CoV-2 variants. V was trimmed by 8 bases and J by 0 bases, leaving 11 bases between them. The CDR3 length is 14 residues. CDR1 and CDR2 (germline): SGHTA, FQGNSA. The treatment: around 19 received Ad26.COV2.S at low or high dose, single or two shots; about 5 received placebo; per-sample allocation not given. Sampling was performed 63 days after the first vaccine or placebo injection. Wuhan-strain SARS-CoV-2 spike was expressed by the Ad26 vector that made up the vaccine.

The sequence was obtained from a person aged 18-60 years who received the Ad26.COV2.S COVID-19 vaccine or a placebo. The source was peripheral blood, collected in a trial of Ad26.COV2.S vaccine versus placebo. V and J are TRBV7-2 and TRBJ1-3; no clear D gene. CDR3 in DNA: TGTGCCAGCCGACCCCGAATCTCTGGAAACACCATATATTTT. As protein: CASRPRISGNTIYF.